These 5 T cell receptor beta chains originate from one sample sequenced in a study of identifying expanded T cells in peripheral blood. Sequenced by immunoSEQ multiplex PCR; TCRdb stores in-frame clones only, minus some. The repertoire consists of some 78,000 clones, with approximately 90% occurring once and the leading ten covering under 20%. The sequencing sample was made of blood. The receptors were gathered from a person aged 18 to 69 in good health.

This sequence joins TRBV28 and TRBJ1-1, with unresolved D. CDR3 size: 13 residues. Trimming cost V 11 bases and J 4 bases, with 17 bases left between them. CDR1 and CDR2 from the germline V gene are MDHEN and SYDVKM. DNA for the CDR3: TGTGCCGGCCAATTTGACGGCGGCACTGAAGCTTTCTTT. The encoded protein is CAGQFDGGTEAFF.

The chain uses TRBV27 and TRBJ2-3; TRBD2 aligns across 12 bases. CDR3 size: 14 residues. CDR1 and CDR2 from the germline V gene are MNHEY and SMNVEV (reference sequence). Trimming cost V 6 bases and J 10 bases; bases outside gene matches: 8. The chain's CDR3 is CASSPGLAGTPQYF. The CDR3 DNA sequence: TGTGCCAGCAGCCCCGGACTAGCGGGGACCCCGCAGTATTTT.

The chain is built from TRBV5-4 and TRBJ2-2, with D unclear. V lost 4 bases to trimming and J lost 1 base, with 14 bases between them. This CDR3 spans 16 amino acids. Germline CDR1 reads SGHNT; CDR2 reads YYREEE (reference sequence). The CDR3 spells CASSPGGSGNTGELFF. The CDR3 nucleotides read TGTGCCAGCAGCCCAGGTGGGTCCGGGAACACCGGGGAGCTGTTTTTT.

V is TRBV5-4 and J is TRBJ2-7, with a tentative D call TRBD2 (6 bases). The CDR3 extends over 18 amino acids. Germline loops: CDR1 SGHNT, CDR2 YYREEE (reference sequence). Trimming left V 2 bases short and J 4 bases short, with 25 bases between. CDR3 residues: CASSLGAGGVLVPYEQYF. The CDR3 DNA sequence: TGTGCCAGCAGCTTAGGGGCCGGGGGAGTACTAGTCCCGTACGAGCAGTACTTC.

There are a few counts of this clone. The chain employs TRBV9 and TRBJ2-7; TRBD2 matches 12 bases. The CDR3 length is 16 residues. V gave up 4 bases and J gave up 3 bases; unmatched junction bases: 8. Looked up from germline, CDR1 is SGDLS and CDR2 is YYNGEE. CDR3 bases: TGTGCCAGCAGCCCGTCTCCGGGACTAGCGGGCTACGAGCAGTACTTC. The encoded protein is CASSPSPGLAGYEQYF.